The clone carrying this T cell receptor (beta chain) has more than one count but fewer than ten. This entry is derived from a study of blood T cells in healthy people across ages. Using a J-beta primer mix together with a sample-barcoded 5' primer, a second PCR was run for roughly 7 to 12 cycles. From the 5' RACE reads, TCRdb called clonotypes with MiXCR, one entry per CDR3 protein. The sample comprises 1.5 million to 2 million distinct CDR3 sequences, roughly 27% of which are singletons, and roughly 8.2% rests with the top ten. V lost 3 bases and J 3 bases, leaving 18 bases between the germline ends. The CDR3 covers 17 residues. Germline V CDR1 and CDR2: SGHDT, YYEEEE.

The sequence was collected from a woman aged 25 to 45 in good health. Material: blood. The chain employs TRBV5-6 and TRBJ1-4; possibly TRBD1 for D (5 bases). CDR3 sequence (DNA): TGTGCCAGCAGCTCGATGGGGTCGCAAGGGGCTAATGAAAAACTGTTTTTT. Protein: CASSSMGSQGANEKLFF.